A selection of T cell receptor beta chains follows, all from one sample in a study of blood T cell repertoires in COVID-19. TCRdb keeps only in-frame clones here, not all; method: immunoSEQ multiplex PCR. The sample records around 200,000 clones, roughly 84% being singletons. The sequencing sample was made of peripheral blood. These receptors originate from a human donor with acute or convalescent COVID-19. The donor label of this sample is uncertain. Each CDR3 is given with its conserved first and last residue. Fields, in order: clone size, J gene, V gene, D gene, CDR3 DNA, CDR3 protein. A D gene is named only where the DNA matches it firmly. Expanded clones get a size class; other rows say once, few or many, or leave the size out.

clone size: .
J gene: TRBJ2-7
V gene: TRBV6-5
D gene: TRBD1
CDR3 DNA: TGTGCCAGCAGTCCGGGACAGGGAACCTACGAGCAGTACTTC
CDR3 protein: CASSPGQGTYEQYF

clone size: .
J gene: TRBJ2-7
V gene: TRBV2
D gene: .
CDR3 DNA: TGTGCCAGCAGTGAGGATCGGGCGGGCGAGCAGTACTTC
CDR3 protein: CASSEDRAGEQYF

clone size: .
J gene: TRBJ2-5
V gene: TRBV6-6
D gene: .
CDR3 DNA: TGTGCCAGCAGAAGTAGGGGGAGAGAGACCCAGTACTTC
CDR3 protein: CASRSRGRETQYF

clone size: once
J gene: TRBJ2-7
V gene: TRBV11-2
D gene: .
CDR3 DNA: TGTGCCAGCAGCTTAGACAGGGAAGCCGTTAGCTCCTACGAGCAGTACTTC
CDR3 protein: CASSLDREAVSSYEQYF

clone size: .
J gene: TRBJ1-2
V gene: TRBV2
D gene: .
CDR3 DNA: TGTGCCAGCAGTGGGGTAGGACAGAACTATGGCTACACCTTC
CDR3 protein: CASSGVGQNYGYTF

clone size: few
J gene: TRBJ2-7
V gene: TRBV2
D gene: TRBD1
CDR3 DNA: TGTGCCAGCAAAACGGACAGGACGGAACTCTACGAGCAGTACTTC
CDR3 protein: CASKTDRTELYEQYF

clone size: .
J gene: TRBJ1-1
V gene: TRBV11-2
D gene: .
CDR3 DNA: TGTGCCAGCAGCTTACATCAGGGGAGCACTGAAGCTTTCTTT
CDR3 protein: CASSLHQGSTEAFF

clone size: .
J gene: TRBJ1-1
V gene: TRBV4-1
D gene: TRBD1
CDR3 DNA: TGCGCCAGCAGCCAGGCACTCTCCAGGGGGCCTAATCGGGACACTGAAGCTTTCTTT
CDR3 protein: CASSQALSRGPNRDTEAFF

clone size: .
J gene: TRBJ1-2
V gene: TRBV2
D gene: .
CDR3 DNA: TGTGCCAGCAGTTCCTCGGTGAGGGGGAGTTTCTATGGCTACACCTTC
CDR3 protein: CASSSSVRGSFYGYTF

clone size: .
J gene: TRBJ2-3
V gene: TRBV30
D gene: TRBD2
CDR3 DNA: TGTGCCTGGAGCCCAGGACTAGCGACAGATACGCAGTATTTT
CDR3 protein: CAWSPGLATDTQYF

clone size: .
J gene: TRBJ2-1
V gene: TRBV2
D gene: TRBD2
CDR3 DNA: TGTGCCAGCAGTGTCGGGACTAGCGGGGTCAATGAGCAGTTCTTC
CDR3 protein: CASSVGTSGVNEQFF

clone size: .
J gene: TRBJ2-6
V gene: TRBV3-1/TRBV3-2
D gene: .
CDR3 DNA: TGTGCCAGCAGCCAAGTAGGCGGCAGGGCAGGGGCCAACGTCCTGACTTTC
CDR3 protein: CASSQVGGRAGANVLTF

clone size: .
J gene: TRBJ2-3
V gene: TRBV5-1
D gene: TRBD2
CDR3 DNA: TGCGCCAGCAGCCCGACGCGACTAGCGGGAGGCCTTTCACGCACAGATACGCAGTATTTT
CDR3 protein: CASSPTRLAGGLSRTDTQYF

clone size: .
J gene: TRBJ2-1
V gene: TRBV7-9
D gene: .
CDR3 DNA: TGTGCCAGCAGCTCGGGGAGGAGGGAGATATTAGCCAATGAGCAGTTCTTC
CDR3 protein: CASSSGRREILANEQFF

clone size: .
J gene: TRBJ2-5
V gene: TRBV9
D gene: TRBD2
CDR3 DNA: TGTGCCAGCAGCGTAGGGGGACTAGCGGGTGGTGTGACCCAGTACTTC
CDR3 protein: CASSVGGLAGGVTQYF

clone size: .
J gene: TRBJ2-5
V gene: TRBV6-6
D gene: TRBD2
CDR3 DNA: TGTGCCAGCAGTCTCTATAGCGGGAGTCGCACCGGAGAGACCCAGTACTTC
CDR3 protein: CASSLYSGSRTGETQYF

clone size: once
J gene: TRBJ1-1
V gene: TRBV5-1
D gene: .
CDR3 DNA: TGCGCCAGCAGCCCCGGGGATTCACGCTCGGGGACTGAAGCTTTCTTT
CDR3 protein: CASSPGDSRSGTEAFF

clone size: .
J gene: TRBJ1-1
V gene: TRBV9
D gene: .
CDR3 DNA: TGTGCCAGCAGCGTAGCTAGAGAGTTACGGAACACTGAAGCTTTCTTT
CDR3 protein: CASSVARELRNTEAFF

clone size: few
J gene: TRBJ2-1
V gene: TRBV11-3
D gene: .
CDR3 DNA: TGTGCCAGCAGCTTAGGCAGGGATAACTACAATGAGCAGTTCTTC
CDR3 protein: CASSLGRDNYNEQFF

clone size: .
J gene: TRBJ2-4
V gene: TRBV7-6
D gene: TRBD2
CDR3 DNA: TGTGCCAGCAGCCTAAAACCGACTAGCGGGAGTAGGGTCATTCAGTACTTC
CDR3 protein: CASSLKPTSGSRVIQYF

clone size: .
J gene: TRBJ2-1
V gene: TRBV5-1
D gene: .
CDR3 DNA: TGCGCCAGCACCCCGGAGGGGTTTACCTCCTACAATGAGCAGTTCTTC
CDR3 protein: CASTPEGFTSYNEQFF

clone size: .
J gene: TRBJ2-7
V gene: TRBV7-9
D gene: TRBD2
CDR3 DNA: TGTGCCAGCAGCCTAAGGGCGGGGGATTCGCCCGAGCAGTACTTC
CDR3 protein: CASSLRAGDSPEQYF

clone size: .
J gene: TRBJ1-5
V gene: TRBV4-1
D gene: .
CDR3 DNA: TGCGCCAGCAGCCAGGAGGGACTGGGGAATCAGCCCCAGCATTTT
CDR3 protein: CASSQEGLGNQPQHF

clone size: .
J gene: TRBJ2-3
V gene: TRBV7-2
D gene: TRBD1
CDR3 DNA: TGTGCCAGCAGCCCGGGGACAGGGAGGACAGATACGCAGTATTTT
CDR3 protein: CASSPGTGRTDTQYF

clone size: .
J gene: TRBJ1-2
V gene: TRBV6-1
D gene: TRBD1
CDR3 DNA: TGTGCCAGCAGTGAGACCGGGACAGGGTCCTGGGGCTACACCTTC
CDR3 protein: CASSETGTGSWGYTF

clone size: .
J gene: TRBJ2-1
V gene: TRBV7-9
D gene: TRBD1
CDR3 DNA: TGTGCCAGCAGCGCAGGGGTCGGACAGGGAAGGGGTGAGCAGTTCTTC
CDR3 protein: CASSAGVGQGRGEQFF

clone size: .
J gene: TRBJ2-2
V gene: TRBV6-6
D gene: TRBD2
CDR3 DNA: TGTGCCAGCAGGGGGACGGGAGGGACCGGGGAGCTGTTTTTT
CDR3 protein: CASRGTGGTGELFF

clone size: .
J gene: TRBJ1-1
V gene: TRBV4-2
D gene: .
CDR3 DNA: TGTGCCAGCAGCCAAGAGGTACAGGCCCCTCCTTGGTCTTTCTTT
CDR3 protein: CASSQEVQAPPWSFF

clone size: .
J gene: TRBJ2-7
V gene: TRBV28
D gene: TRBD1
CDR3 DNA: TGTGCCAGCAGTTTCGCAGGACAGGGCTCCTACGAGCAGTACTTC
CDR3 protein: CASSFAGQGSYEQYF

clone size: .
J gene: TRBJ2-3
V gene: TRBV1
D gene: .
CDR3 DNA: TGCACCAGCAGCCGAGGACTAGCGGGATACACTAGCACAGATACGCAGTATTTT
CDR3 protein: CTSSRGLAGYTSTDTQYF

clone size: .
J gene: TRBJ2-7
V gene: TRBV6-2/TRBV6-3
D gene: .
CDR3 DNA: TGTGCCAGCAGTTACTCGTCGGTCCCCTACGAGCAGTACTTC
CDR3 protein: CASSYSSVPYEQYF

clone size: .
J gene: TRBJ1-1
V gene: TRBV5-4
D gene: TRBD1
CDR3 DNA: TGTGCCAGCAGCGACCGGGACAGGGCGGCAAGCACTGAAGCTTTCTTT
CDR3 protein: CASSDRDRAASTEAFF

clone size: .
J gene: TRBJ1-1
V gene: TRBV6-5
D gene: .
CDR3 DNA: TGTGCCAGCAGTTACAGGGGGATGAACACTGAAGCTTTCTTT
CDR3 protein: CASSYRGMNTEAFF

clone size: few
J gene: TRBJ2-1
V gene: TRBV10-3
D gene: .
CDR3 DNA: TGTGCCATCAGTGATGGGGCCGCCTCCTACAATGAGCAGTTCTTC
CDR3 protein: CAISDGAASYNEQFF

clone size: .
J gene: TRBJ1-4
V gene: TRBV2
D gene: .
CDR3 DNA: TGTGCCAGCAGTGACAGTGAAATTGAGGGCGAAAAACTGTTTTTT
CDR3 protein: CASSDSEIEGEKLFF

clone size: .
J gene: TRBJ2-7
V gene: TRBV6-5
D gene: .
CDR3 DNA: TGTGCCAGCAGCCAATACTTGAGCTACGAGCAGTACTTC
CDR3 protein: CASSQYLSYEQYF

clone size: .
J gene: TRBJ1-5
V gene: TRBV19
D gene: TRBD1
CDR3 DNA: TGTGCCAGTAGTAAACTCGACAGGGACTATCAGCCCCAGCATTTT
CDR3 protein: CASSKLDRDYQPQHF